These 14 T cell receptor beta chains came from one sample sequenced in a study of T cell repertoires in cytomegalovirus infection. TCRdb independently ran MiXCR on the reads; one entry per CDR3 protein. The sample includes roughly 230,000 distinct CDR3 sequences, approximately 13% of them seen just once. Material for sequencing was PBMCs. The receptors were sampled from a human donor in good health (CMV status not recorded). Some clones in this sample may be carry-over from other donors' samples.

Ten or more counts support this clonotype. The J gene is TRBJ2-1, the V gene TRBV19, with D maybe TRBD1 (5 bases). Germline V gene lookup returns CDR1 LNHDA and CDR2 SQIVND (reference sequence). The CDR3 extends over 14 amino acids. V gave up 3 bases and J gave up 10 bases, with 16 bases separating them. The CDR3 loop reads CASSMWGGAREQFF. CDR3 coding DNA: TGTGCCAGTAGTATGTGGGGCGGAGCGCGAGAGCAGTTCTTC.

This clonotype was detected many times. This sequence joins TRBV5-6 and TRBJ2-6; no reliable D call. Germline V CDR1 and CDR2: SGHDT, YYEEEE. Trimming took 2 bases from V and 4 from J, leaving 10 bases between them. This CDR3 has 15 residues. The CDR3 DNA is TGTGCCAGCAGCTTTCCCGTGGTGGGGGCCAACGTCCTGACTTTC. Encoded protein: CASSFPVVGANVLTF.

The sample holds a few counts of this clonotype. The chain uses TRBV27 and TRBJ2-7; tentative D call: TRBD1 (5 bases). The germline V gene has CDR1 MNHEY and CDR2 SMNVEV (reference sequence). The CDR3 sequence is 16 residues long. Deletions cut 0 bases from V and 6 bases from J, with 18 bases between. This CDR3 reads CASSLSGRALRGEQYF. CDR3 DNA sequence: TGTGCCAGCAGTTTATCGGGCAGGGCCCTGCGCGGCGAGCAGTACTTC.

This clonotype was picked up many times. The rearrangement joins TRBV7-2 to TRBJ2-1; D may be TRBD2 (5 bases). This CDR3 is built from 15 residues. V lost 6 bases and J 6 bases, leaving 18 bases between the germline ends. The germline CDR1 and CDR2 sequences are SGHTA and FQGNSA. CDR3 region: CASRLSGHPTNEQFF. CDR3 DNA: TGTGCCAGCAGGTTAAGCGGCCACCCCACCAATGAGCAGTTCTTC.

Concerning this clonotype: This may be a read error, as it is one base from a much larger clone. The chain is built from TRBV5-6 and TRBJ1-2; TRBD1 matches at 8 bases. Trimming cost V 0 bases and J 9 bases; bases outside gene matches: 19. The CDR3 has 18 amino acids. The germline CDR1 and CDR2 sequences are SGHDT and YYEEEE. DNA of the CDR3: TGTGCCAGCAGCTTGGAGTACGGGCAGGGGGCCCTCCGATTCAGCTACACCTTC. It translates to CASSLEYGQGALRFSYTF.

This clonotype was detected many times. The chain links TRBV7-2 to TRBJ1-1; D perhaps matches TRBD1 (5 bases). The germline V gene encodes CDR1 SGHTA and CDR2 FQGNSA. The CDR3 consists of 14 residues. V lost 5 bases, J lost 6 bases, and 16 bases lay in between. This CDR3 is CASSPGTQPAEAFF. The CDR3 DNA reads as TGTGCCAGCAGCCCCGGGACCCAACCGGCTGAAGCTTTCTTT. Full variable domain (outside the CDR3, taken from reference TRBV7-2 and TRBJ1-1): GAGVSQSPSNKVTEKGKDVELRCDPISGHTALYWYRQSLGQGLEFLIYFQGNSAPDKSGLPSDRFSAERTGGSVSTLTIQRTQQEDSAVYLCASSPGTQPAEAFFGQGTRLTVV.

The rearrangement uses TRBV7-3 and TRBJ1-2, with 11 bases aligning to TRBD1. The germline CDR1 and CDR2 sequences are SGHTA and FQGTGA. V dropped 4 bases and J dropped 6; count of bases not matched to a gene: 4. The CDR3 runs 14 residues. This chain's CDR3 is CASSSDRGRDGYTF. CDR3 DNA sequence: TGTGCCAGCAGCTCGGACAGGGGGCGCGATGGCTACACCTTC.

This chain's CDR3 is CASSQRGTNEKLFF. As DNA, the CDR3 is TGTGCCAGTAGTCAACGGGGAACTAATGAAAAACTGTTTTTT. The rearrangement joins TRBV19 to TRBJ1-4; D gene unclear. The CDR3 has 14 amino acids. Trimming pared 5 bases from V and 1 base from J, leaving 8 bases between. The germline CDR1 and CDR2 sequences are LNHDA and SQIVND (reference sequence).

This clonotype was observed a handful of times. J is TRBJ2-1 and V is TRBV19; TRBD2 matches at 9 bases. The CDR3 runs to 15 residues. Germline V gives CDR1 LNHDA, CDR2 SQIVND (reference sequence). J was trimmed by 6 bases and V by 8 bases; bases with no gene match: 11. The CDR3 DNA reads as TGTGCCAGTGGGGAAATGGCGGGAGGGCGCAATGAGCAGTTCTTC. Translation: CASGEMAGGRNEQFF.

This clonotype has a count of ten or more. CDR3 nucleotides: TGTGCCAGCAGTTTAAACGGGGCGAGGACCGGGGAGCTGTTTTTT. It is translated as CASSLNGARTGELFF. The V and J genes are TRBV27 and TRBJ2-2, with D perhaps given as TRBD1 or TRBD2 (5 bases each). Germline V gene sequence: CDR1 MNHEY, CDR2 SMNVEV (reference sequence). The CDR3 totals 15 residues. The ends were cut back, 2 bases at V and 5 bases at J, with 12 bases in the middle.

This CDR3 is CATGTGEYAGELFF. The CDR3 nucleotides read TGTGCCACCGGGACAGGGGAGTATGCCGGGGAGCTGTTTTTT. The rearrangement joins TRBV19 to TRBJ2-2; 10 bases are shared with TRBD1. Germline CDR1 and CDR2: LNHDA and SQIVND (reference sequence). J was trimmed by 6 bases and V by 10 bases; bases with no gene match: 8. The CDR3 loop spans 14 amino acids.

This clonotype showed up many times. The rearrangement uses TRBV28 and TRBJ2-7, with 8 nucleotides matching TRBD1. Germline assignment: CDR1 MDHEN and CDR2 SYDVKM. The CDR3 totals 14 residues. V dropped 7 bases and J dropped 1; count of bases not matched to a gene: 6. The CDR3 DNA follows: TGTGCCAGCAAACAGGGGGGCTCTTCCTACGAGCAGTACTTC. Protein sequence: CASKQGGSSYEQYF.

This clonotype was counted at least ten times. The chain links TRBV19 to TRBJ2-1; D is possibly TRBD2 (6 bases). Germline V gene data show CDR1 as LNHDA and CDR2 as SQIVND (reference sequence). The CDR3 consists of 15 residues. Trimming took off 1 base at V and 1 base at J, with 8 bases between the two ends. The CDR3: CASSIGRGSYNEQFF. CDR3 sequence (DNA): TGTGCCAGTAGTATAGGGCGGGGATCCTACAATGAGCAGTTCTTC.

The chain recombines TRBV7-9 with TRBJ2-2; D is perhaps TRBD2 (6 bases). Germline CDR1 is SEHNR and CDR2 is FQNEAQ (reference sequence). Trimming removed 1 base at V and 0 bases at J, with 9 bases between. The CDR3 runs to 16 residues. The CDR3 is CASSLGVAANTGELFF. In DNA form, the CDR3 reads TGTGCCAGCAGCTTAGGGGTAGCGGCGAACACCGGGGAGCTGTTTTTT.